Included here is one TCR beta chain sequence, with context. Its antigen is not identified. This CDR3 spans 13 amino acids. CDR1 is MNHEY, CDR2 SVGAGI, per germline. Trimming shortened V by 0 bases and J by 9 bases, and 9 bases separated the two germline ends. Patients were ruled out by autoimmune disease history or systemic immunosuppression. This table comes from immunoSEQ multiplex PCR, and its TCRdb copy is limited to in-frame clones, with some not included. There are about 100,000 clones in the sample; roughly 94% occur only once, and about 2.6% lies in the top ten. The data belong to a study of OX40 agonist ivuxolimab in advanced cancers. Study information: A partial response was reached by three patients: one with hepatocellular carcinoma and two with cutaneous melanoma. General observations from the study: Relatively little clonal expansion, among the lowest observed, appeared in partial responders at 0.1-3.0 mg/kg. Low normalized clonal expansion also occurred in some nonresponding patients.

Specimen: CD4+ or CD8+ T cells sorted from blood, collected in a trial of the OX40 agonist ivuxolimab. The source of this sequence is an adult with an advanced solid tumor such as melanoma, head and neck, liver or kidney cancer. The gene calls are TRBV6-5 and TRBJ1-5, with no clear D. The CDR3 reads CASSYSGAGPQHF. The CDR3 DNA is TGTGCCAGCAGTTACTCCGGCGCGGGGCCCCAGCATTTT.